Below, one T cell receptor beta chain is given with its context. The antigen remains unidentified. The record originates from a study of shared clonotypes between healthy human individuals. Study summary: The study enrolled a couple of women and a few men aged 18 to 49.

This CDR3 contains 15 residues. The ends lost 0 bases at V and 2 bases at J; junction bases unmatched: 4. CDR1 and CDR2 (germline): SGHDN, FVKESK. Nashville, Tennessee was home to all donors, who were Caucasian adults. Findings of the study overall: Naive subsets generally had larger estimated richness than memory subsets.

The deep-level immunoSEQ assay was used. The assay was immunoSEQ multiplex PCR, and TCRdb's table has in-frame clones only and misses some. The sample lists around 1,000,000 clones; roughly 80% were seen once. The sequenced sample was memory CD4+ T cells from PBMCs. The subset is: CD45RA-negative fraction. The chain couples TRBV14 to TRBJ2-7; TRBD2 matches at 7 bases. The sequence derives from a man aged 18 to 29 in good health. Some clones in this sample may be carry-over from other donors' samples. The CDR3 loop is CASSQDWGGPYEQYF. The CDR3, as DNA: TGTGCCAGCAGCCAAGATTGGGGGGGACCCTACGAGCAGTACTTC.